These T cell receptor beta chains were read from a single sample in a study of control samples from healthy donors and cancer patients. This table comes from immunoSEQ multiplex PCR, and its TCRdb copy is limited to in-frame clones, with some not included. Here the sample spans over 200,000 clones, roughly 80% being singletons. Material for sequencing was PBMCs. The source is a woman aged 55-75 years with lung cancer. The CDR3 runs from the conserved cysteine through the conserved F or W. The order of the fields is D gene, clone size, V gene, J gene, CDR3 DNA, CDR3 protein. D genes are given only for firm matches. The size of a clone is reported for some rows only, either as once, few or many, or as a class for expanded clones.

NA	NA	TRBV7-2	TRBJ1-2	TGTGCCAGCAGCTTAGCACAGGGATCGGTGGGGGGCTACACCTTC	CASSLAQGSVGGYTF
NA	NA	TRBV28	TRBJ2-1	TGTGCCAGCAGTAGCCTGGGGGGGACAGCTTCGTACAATGAGCAGTTCTTC	CASSSLGGTASYNEQFF
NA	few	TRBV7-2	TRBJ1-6	TGTGCCAGCAGCTTCAGACAGGACAATTCACCCCTCCACTTT	CASSFRQDNSPLHF
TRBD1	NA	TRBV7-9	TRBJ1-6	TGTGCCAGCAGCCGCGGGACAGCACTTAATTCACCCCTCCACTTT	CASSRGTALNSPLHF
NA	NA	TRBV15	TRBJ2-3	TGTGCCACCAGCAGAGATCGGGCAACCGGGGAGCAGTATTTT	CATSRDRATGEQYF
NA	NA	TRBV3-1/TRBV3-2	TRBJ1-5	TGTGCCAGCAGCCAAATGGGCGGGACCCAGCATTTT	CASSQMGGTQHF
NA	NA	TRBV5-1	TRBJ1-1	TGCGCCAGCAGGATGGACGGACTGAACACTGAAGCTTTCTTT	CASRMDGLNTEAFF
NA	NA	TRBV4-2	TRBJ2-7	TGTGCCAGCAGCCAAGATTCCAGTCTAGGGAACGAGCAGTACTTC	CASSQDSSLGNEQYF
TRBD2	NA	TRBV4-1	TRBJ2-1	TGCGCCAGCAGCCAAGATTACGGGGTCGCTAGCGGGAGGAATGAGCAGTTCTTC	CASSQDYGVASGRNEQFF
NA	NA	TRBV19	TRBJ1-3	TGTGCCAAAACGGGACTAAGGAAGAAAAACTCTGGAAACACCATATATTTT	CAKTGLRKKNSGNTIYF
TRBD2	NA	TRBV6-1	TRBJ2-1	TGTGCCAGCAGTGAAGTCGGTCTAGCGGGGGGGAATGAGCAGTTCTTC	CASSEVGLAGGNEQFF
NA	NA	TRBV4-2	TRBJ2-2	TGTGCCAGCAGCCAAGTTAGTGGGCACACCGGGGAGCTGTTTTTT	CASSQVSGHTGELFF
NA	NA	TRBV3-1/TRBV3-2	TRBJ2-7	TGTGCCAGCAGCCAAGGCAGGTGGGGGCAGTACTTC	CASSQGRWGQYF
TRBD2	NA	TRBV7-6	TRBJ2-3	TGTGCCAGCTCCGGACTAGCGGGAGTTGTAGATACGCAGTATTTT	CASSGLAGVVDTQYF
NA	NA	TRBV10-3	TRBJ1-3	TGTGCCATAAGTGAGTCCGGGGGGAACACCATATATTTT	CAISESGGNTIYF
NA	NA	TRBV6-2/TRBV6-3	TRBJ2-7	TGTGCCAGCAGTTACTCGCCCACCTACGAGCAGTACTTC	CASSYSPTYEQYF
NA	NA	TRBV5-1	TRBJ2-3	TGCGCCAGCAATGTCGGGGTAGCAGTAGATACGCAGTATTTT	CASNVGVAVDTQYF
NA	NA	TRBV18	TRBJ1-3	TGTGCCAGCTCAAGAAACGGTGCGGCACACGGAAACACCATATATTTT	CASSRNGAAHGNTIYF
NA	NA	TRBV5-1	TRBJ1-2	TGCGCCAGCAGCTTGGAACTCTATGGCTACACCTTC	CASSLELYGYTF
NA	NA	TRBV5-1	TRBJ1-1	TGCGCCAGCAGCTTGGGAGGGATAGCCACTGAAGCTTTCTTT	CASSLGGIATEAFF
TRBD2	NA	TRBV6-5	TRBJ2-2	TGTGCCAGCTCGGGACTAGCGGGATCCGGGGAGCTGTTTTTT	CASSGLAGSGELFF
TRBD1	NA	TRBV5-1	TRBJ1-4	TGCGCCAGCAGCTTTGGGACAGGCTTGGAAAAACTGTTTTTT	CASSFGTGLEKLFF
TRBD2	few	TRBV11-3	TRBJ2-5	TGTGCCAGCAGCTTAGGAGCGGGGAGAGGGGAGACCCAGTACTTC	CASSLGAGRGETQYF
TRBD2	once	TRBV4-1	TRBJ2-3	TGCGCCAGCAGCCAAGATTATAGGCTAGCGGGGGGGGGAGGAGATACGCAGTATTTT	CASSQDYRLAGGGGDTQYF
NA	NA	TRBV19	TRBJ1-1	TGTGCCAGTAGTCAGGGGCAACACCCCGGAAACACTGAAGCTTTCTTT	CASSQGQHPGNTEAFF
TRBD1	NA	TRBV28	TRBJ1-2	TGTGCCAGCAGTACTCTCGTAGGGACAGGGGCTGGCTACACCTTC	CASSTLVGTGAGYTF
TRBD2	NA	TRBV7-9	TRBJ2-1	TGTGCCAGCAGCTTAGTTTCTAGCGGGAGTGCTGAGCAGTTCTTC	CASSLVSSGSAEQFF
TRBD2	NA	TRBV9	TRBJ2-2	TGTGCCAGCAGCGCGGGACTAGCGGGGGATACCGGGGAGCTGTTTTTT	CASSAGLAGDTGELFF
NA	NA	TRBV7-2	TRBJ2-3	TGTGCCAGCAGCTTAGTGGGGGGCACAGATACGCAGTATTTT	CASSLVGGTDTQYF
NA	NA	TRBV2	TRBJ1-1	TGTGCCAGCAGAGGACAGCTTGAAGCTTTCTTT	CASRGQLEAFF
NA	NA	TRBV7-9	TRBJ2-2	TGTGCCAGCAGCTTACCCTTGACCGGGGAGCTGTTTTTT	CASSLPLTGELFF
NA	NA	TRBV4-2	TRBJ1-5	TGTGCCAGCAGCCAACACCAGGACCAGCCCCAGCATTTT	CASSQHQDQPQHF
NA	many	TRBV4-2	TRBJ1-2	TGTGCCAGCAGCCAAGAATCCGGCTATGGCTACACCTTC	CASSQESGYGYTF
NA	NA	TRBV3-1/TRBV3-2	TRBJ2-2	TGTGCCAGCAATCAAGGGCGGGACACCGGGGAGCTGTTTTTT	CASNQGRDTGELFF
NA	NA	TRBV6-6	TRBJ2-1	TGTGCCAGCAGTCAGATCCCGGGCGTTTACAATGAGCAGTTCTTC	CASSQIPGVYNEQFF
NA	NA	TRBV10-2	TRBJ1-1	TGCGCCAGCAGTGAGCCCGGTGTGGGGTGGAACACTGAAGCTTTCTTT	CASSEPGVGWNTEAFF
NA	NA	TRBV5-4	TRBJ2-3	TGTGCCAGCAGCCCCGCGGAGCGATCTAGCACAGATACGCAGTATTTT	CASSPAERSSTDTQYF
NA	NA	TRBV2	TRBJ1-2	TGTGCCAGCAGATCCGAATCGGCTGGCTACACCTTC	CASRSESAGYTF
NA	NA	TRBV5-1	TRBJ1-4	TGCGCCAGCAGCCCGGAACAGAGTATGCCCGAAAAACTGTTTTTT	CASSPEQSMPEKLFF
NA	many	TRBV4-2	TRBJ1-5	TGTGCCAGCAGCCAAGATCCCCAGGGGCAACAGCCCCAGCATTTT	CASSQDPQGQQPQHF
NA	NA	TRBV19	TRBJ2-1	TGTGCCAGTAGTAGATCAGGGGCGGGATATTACAATGAGCAGTTCTTC	CASSRSGAGYYNEQFF
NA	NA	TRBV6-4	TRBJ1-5	TGTGCCAGCAGTGCATTTCAGGGAGATCAGCCCCAGCATTTT	CASSAFQGDQPQHF
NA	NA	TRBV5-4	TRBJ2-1	TGTGCCAGCAGCTTGGAGTCCATTGGGCGTTACAATGAGCAGTTCTTC	CASSLESIGRYNEQFF